Presented here are 23 T cell receptor beta chains from one specimen sequenced in a study of regulatory T cells in long-lasting Graves disease. Time point indicated: newly diagnosed GD, antithyroid drugs for less than 3 months. PBMC RNA served as the TCR library source. In building TCR beta libraries, iRepertoire HTBI primers were used together with Arm-PCR of CDR3 regions. TCRdb analysed the multiplex PCR reads with MiXCR anew, one entry per CDR3 protein. The sample gives just over 600,000 distinct CDR3 sequences, roughly 15% of which show up once; 15% to 20% is in the top ten. These data were also filed under a second study, of T cells in Graves' hyperthyroidism and ophthalmopathy.

The sequencing here drew on peripheral blood mononuclear cells (PBMCs), taken at new diagnosis, from a patient treated with antithyroid drugs. Source of these receptors: a woman younger than 45 with Graves disease.

The gene calls are TRBV4-2 and TRBJ2-3, with 10 bases fitting TRBD2. CDR1 LGHNA and CDR2 YNFKEQ come from the germline V gene. The length of the CDR3 is 17 residues. V trimming: 1 base; J trimming: 4 bases; junction bases outside the gene matches: 8. The CDR3 DNA is TGTGCCAGCAGCCAAGTCTCTCTAGCGGGAGTGTCAGATACGCAGTATTTT. Encoded protein: CASSQVSLAGVSDTQYF.

This clonotype was seen many times. The rearrangement links TRBV27 to TRBJ2-3, with D maybe TRBD1 (6 bases). The CDR3 spans 14 residues. Germline V CDR1 and CDR2: MNHEY, SMNVEV (reference sequence). Trimming removed 6 bases from V and 2 bases from J, with 12 bases in between. CDR3 region: CASRRTAVTDTQYF. CDR3 coding DNA: TGTGCCAGCAGGAGGACAGCCGTCACAGATACGCAGTATTTT.

This clonotype was seen repeatedly, ten times or more. The V and J genes are TRBV28 and TRBJ2-4; weak D call: TRBD1 (5 bases). The CDR3 runs to 17 residues. Trimming took 2 bases from V and 0 from J, leaving 14 bases between them. The germline gives CDR1 MDHEN, CDR2 SYDVKM. The CDR3 nucleotides are TGTGCCAGCAGTTTAAGTGCGCGGACACTAGCCAAAAACATTCAGTACTTC. Translating it yields CASSLSARTLAKNIQYF.

This clonotype was counted a few times. This chain connects TRBV19 to TRBJ2-3; TRBD2 matches at 8 bases. CDR3 length: 15 residues. CDR1 and CDR2 from the germline V gene are LNHDA and SQIVND (reference sequence). After removal of 5 bases from V and 5 bases from J, the junction contained 9 bases not matched to a gene. CDR3 protein: CASSLEAGAKDTQYF. The CDR3 region has the DNA TGTGCCAGTAGTCTCGAAGCGGGAGCAAAAGATACGCAGTATTTT.

In its sample, this clonotype was seen many times. The chain carries TRBV19 and TRBJ2-1; 9 bases are a match to TRBD1. The CDR3 contains 18 residues. Germline values: CDR1 LNHDA, CDR2 SQIVND (reference sequence). With V trimmed by 8 bases and J by 1 base, 15 bases remained unmatched. CDR3 in amino acids: CASQALRTGVLSYNEQFF. Written as DNA, the CDR3 is TGTGCCAGTCAAGCCTTACGGACAGGGGTCCTTTCCTACAATGAGCAGTTCTTC.

In this sample, this clonotype turned up a few times. The chain employs TRBV20-1 and TRBJ2-6; TRBD2 is a possible D gene (5 bases). Per germline, CDR1 DFQATT and CDR2 SNEGSKA (reference sequence). Trimming removed 4 bases at V and 0 bases at J, with 13 bases between. The CDR3 runs 16 residues. This CDR3 is CSANEGFHSGANVLTF. The CDR3 DNA sequence: TGCAGTGCTAATGAGGGCTTCCACTCTGGGGCCAACGTCCTGACTTTC.

This clonotype has ten or more counts. J is TRBJ2-5 and V is TRBV7-3, with 10 positions matching TRBD2. Germline loops: CDR1 SGHTA, CDR2 FQGTGA. V was pared by 5 bases and J by 3 bases, with 6 bases of the junction left unmatched. The length of the CDR3 is 15 residues. The CDR3 reads CASSRGAGGEETQYF. CDR3 sequence (DNA): TGTGCCAGCAGCCGAGGAGCGGGAGGGGAAGAGACCCAGTACTTC.

This clonotype was detected a few times. The chain combines TRBV27 with TRBJ1-1; no reliable D call. This CDR3 region has 13 residues. Germline V gene sequence: CDR1 MNHEY, CDR2 SMNVEV (reference sequence). The ends were cut back, 8 bases at V and 0 bases at J, with 10 bases in the middle. In DNA, the CDR3 is TGTGCCAGCGCACGAGAGATGAACACTGAAGCTTTCTTT. Translating gives CASAREMNTEAFF.

The sample holds many counts of this clonotype. This sequence joins TRBV28 and TRBJ1-1; possible D gene TRBD1, 6 bases. The CDR3 is 15 residues long. Germline V gives CDR1 MDHEN, CDR2 SYDVKM. Trimming removed 3 bases from V and 1 base from J, with 12 bases in between. The CDR3 spells CASSLGGQTNTEAFF. CDR3 sequence (DNA): TGTGCCAGCAGTTTGGGGGGACAAACGAACACTGAAGCTTTCTTT.

The chain recombines TRBV28 with TRBJ2-7; tentatively, D is TRBD2 (7 bases). Germline assignment: CDR1 MDHEN and CDR2 SYDVKM. The CDR3 loop spans 17 amino acids. V was pared by 6 bases and J by 0 bases, with 21 bases between. Here the CDR3 reads CASRGPGGADSSYEQYF. The CDR3 DNA follows: TGTGCCAGCAGGGGACCGGGGGGCGCGGACAGCTCCTACGAGCAGTACTTC.

This sequence joins TRBV30 and TRBJ2-5; 7 nucleotides match TRBD1. V shed 6 bases and J 5 bases; nucleotides not matched to a gene: 9. The CDR3 length is 13 residues. Germline V gives CDR1 GTSNPN, CDR2 SVGIG (reference sequence). The CDR3 DNA reads as TGTGCCTGCAGACAGGGTTTATGGGAGACCCAGTACTTC. It translates to CACRQGLWETQYF.

The chain links TRBV6-1 to TRBJ2-7; 7 bases line up with TRBD2. The germline V gene encodes CDR1 MNHNS and CDR2 SASEGT. The CDR3 has 13 amino acids. V was pared by 7 bases and J by 2 bases, with 5 bases of the junction left unmatched. CDR3 protein: CASNPGGAYEQYF. CDR3 DNA: TGTGCCAGCAACCCGGGGGGAGCCTACGAGCAGTACTTC.

In this sample, this clonotype turned up many times. The chain links TRBV28 to TRBJ2-1, with D maybe TRBD2 (6 bases). The CDR3 spans 16 residues. The germline CDR1 and CDR2 sequences are MDHEN and SYDVKM. Trimming took 3 bases from V and 2 from J, leaving 14 bases between them. This CDR3 is CASSFIASETYNEQFF. Written as DNA, the CDR3 is TGTGCCAGCAGTTTCATAGCTAGCGAAACCTACAATGAGCAGTTCTTC.

This clonotype was seen more than once but under ten times. This chain connects TRBV6-1 to TRBJ2-5, with D possibly matching TRBD1 (5 bases). Between the trimmed V and J ends, which lost 5 bases and 5 bases, there was a span of 12 bases. The CDR3 consists of 13 residues. Germline V CDR1 and CDR2: MNHNS, SASEGT. The chain's CDR3 is CASSRGLLETQYF. The CDR3 bases are TGTGCCAGCAGTAGGGGTTTGCTGGAGACCCAGTACTTC.

About this clonotype itself: This could be a read error, since a much larger clone is one nucleotide away. The genes are TRBV27 and TRBJ1-2; no reliable D call. Germline values: CDR1 MNHEY, CDR2 SMNVEV (reference sequence). With 5 bases removed from V and 5 bases from J, the gap between germline ends came to 18 bases. The CDR3 runs to 15 residues. In nucleotides, the CDR3 is TGTGCCAGCAGTCCGGTGGGAGAAGCCAGTTATGGCTACACCTTC. It specifies CASSPVGEASYGYTF.

The gene calls are TRBV3-1 and TRBJ2-1, with 9 bases aligning to TRBD1. Per the germline V gene, CDR1 is LGHDT and CDR2 is YNNKEL (reference sequence). The CDR3 consists of 16 residues. V was pared by 3 bases and J by 10 bases, with 13 bases of the junction left unmatched. The CDR3 coding sequence is TGTGCCAGCAGCCAGGCCTCCGGGACAGGGACGGCGGAGCAGTTCTTC. Amino acid sequence: CASSQASGTGTAEQFF.

This clonotype occurred a few times. The chain is built from TRBV19 and TRBJ1-5; no clear D. The CDR3 sequence is 13 residues long. V was pared by 7 bases and J by 7 bases, with 14 bases between. Germline V gene sequence: CDR1 LNHDA, CDR2 SQIVND (reference sequence). In DNA, the CDR3 is TGTGCCAGTAACTCAGACCCCAGCCAGCCCCAGCATTTT. The encoded protein is CASNSDPSQPQHF.

The V call is TRBV3-1, the J call TRBJ2-3; possibly TRBD1 for D (5 bases). Germline V gene sequence: CDR1 LGHDT, CDR2 YNNKEL (reference sequence). This CDR3 is 16 amino acids long. The V end lost 4 bases, the J end lost 0 bases, and 14 bases lay between the germline ends. This CDR3 is CASSPQGSGSTDTQYF. The DNA for the CDR3 is TGTGCCAGCAGCCCCCAGGGATCAGGGAGCACAGATACGCAGTATTTT.

CDR3 residues: CASSYAVTRGRGGYTF. For the CDR3, the DNA is TGTGCCAGCAGCTACGCGGTTACGAGGGGGCGCGGTGGCTACACCTTC. The chain has TRBV14 and TRBJ1-2; TRBD1 matches 7 bases. Unmatched junction bases numbered 16, after V lost 5 bases and J lost 7 bases. Germline lookup yields CDR1 SGHDN and CDR2 FVKESK. This CDR3 has 16 residues.

This clonotype occurred many times. J is TRBJ1-2 and V is TRBV19, with D perhaps TRBD1 (5 bases). Trimming left V 5 bases short and J 3 bases short, with 16 bases between. This CDR3 is built from 15 residues. CDR1 and CDR2 from the germline V gene are LNHDA and SQIVND (reference sequence). The CDR3 is CASSLQEGRDYGYTF. In nucleotides, the CDR3 is TGTGCCAGTAGTCTCCAGGAGGGGCGAGACTATGGCTACACCTTC.

Only a few counts were recorded for this clonotype. The rearrangement links TRBV7-9 to TRBJ2-3; TRBD2 aligns across 13 bases. Germline V CDR1 and CDR2: SEHNR, FQNEAQ (reference sequence). V shed 1 base and J 4 bases; nucleotides not matched to a gene: 20. The CDR3 is made up of 22 amino acids. For the CDR3, the DNA is TGTGCCAGCAGCTTAGTGGCAGGGTCAAGGACTAGCGGGAGAATACGAGCAGATACGCAGTATTTT. This gives the protein CASSLVAGSRTSGRIRADTQYF.

Many counts were recorded for this clonotype. V is TRBV15 and J is TRBJ1-6, with 8 bases that match TRBD1. Trimming cost V 1 base and J 7 bases; bases outside gene matches: 3. The germline gives CDR1 LNHNV, CDR2 YYDKDF (reference sequence). The CDR3 totals 15 residues. CDR3 DNA: TGTGCCACCAGCAGAGTCAGGACAGGGAATTCACCCCTCCACTTT. Encoded protein: CATSRVRTGNSPLHF.

Ten or more counts support this clonotype. V gene TRBV12-3 or TRBV12-4 combines with J gene TRBJ2-7; possibly TRBD1 or TRBD2 for D (5 bases each). V was pared by 6 bases and J by 3 bases, with 12 bases between. This CDR3 has 13 amino acids. The CDR3 here is CASSPLGDYEQYF. The CDR3 DNA sequence: TGTGCCAGCAGCCCCTTGGGGGACTACGAGCAGTACTTC.